This TCR beta chain is drawn from a study of T cells in Graves' hyperthyroidism and ophthalmopathy. The CDR3 regions of TCR beta were amplified from RNA transcripts. Carried out on the TCR CDR3, a first-round RT-PCR used the HTBI primer set. Using its own MiXCR run on the multiplex PCR reads, TCRdb lists one record per CDR3 protein. The sample lists around 350,000 distinct CDR3 sequences, over 15% occurring once. In its sample, this clonotype was seen many times. The junction does not match germline at one end; this may be a read error. Each 10 ml fresh peripheral blood draw supplied the PBMCs. The sample was blood. The TCR comes from a woman between 18 and 29 years old with Graves' hyperthyroidism.

DNA of the CDR3: TGTGCCAGCAGCTTAGGACAGGGGGAGACCAAGTACTTC. It yields the protein CASSLGQGETKYF. The chain employs TRBV11-2 and TRBJ2-5, with TRBD1 matching over 9 bases. The CDR3 has 13 residues. In germline, CDR1 is SGHAT, CDR2 FQNNGV.